This entry features one T cell receptor beta chain sequence. This sample was included in a study of blood T cell repertoires in COVID-19. Method: immunoSEQ multiplex PCR; TCRdb's copy keeps in-frame clones and lacks some. The sample yields around 52,000 clones, roughly 78% seen once. CDR1 is LNHDA, CDR2 SQIVND, per germline (reference sequence). The CDR3 contains 16 residues. J lost 3 bases, V lost 1 base, and 4 bases had no gene match. Sequenced input: peripheral blood. V usage is TRBV19 and J usage is TRBJ2-1; TRBD2 matches 9 bases. This clonotype originated in a woman aged 80 or older with acute or convalescent COVID-19. This CDR3 reads CASSIARSGSYNEQFF. CDR3 bases: TGTGCCAGTAGTATAGCTCGTAGCGGGAGCTACAATGAGCAGTTCTTC.